This TCR beta chain is from a study of identical twins. V dropped 7 bases and J dropped 0 bases, with 7 bases sitting between them. CDR1 MNHNS and CDR2 SASEGT come from the germline V gene. The CDR3 runs 14 residues. The study's findings and limits: Alpha sequences out of frame and shared by twins had excess low generation probability.

This clonotype came up a few times. Its specificity is not known. Each CDR3 protein is one row after TCRdb ran MiXCR on the 5' RACE reads. The repertoire holds hundreds of thousands of distinct CDR3 sequences, with over 15% as singletons. The same sample was also used in a study of T cells expressing NK-cell markers. As reported in that work: Dominant NKG2C+ clonotypes made up about 1.0-7.0% of CD8+ T cells in six donors. Specificity for HCMV among expanded NKG2C+ T cell clones was not established.

The source of this sequence is a young woman in good health. The rearrangement links TRBV6-1 to TRBJ2-6, with D unclear. The sequencing sample was made of PBMCs. The CDR3 coding sequence is TGTGCCAGCACCTGGGGCTCTGGGGCCAACGTCCTGACTTTC. It yields the protein CASTWGSGANVLTF.